The rows below give T cell receptor beta chains drawn from one sample of a study of blood T cell repertoires in COVID-19. The table came from immunoSEQ multiplex PCR; TCRdb's copy has only in-frame clones and leaves some out. The sample yields tens of thousands of clones, over 70% seen once. Sequenced input: peripheral blood. These receptors were collected from a woman in her 70s with acute or convalescent COVID-19. The CDR3 runs from the conserved cysteine through the conserved F or W. Fields, in order: V gene, D gene, J gene, clone size, CDR3 DNA, CDR3 protein. D genes are given only for firm matches. Only some rows state a clone size, as once, few, many or a class for expanded clones.

TRBV2	TRBD1	TRBJ1-1	.	TGTGCCAGCAGTGACAGGGGGCCTGAAGCTTTCTTT	CASSDRGPEAFF
TRBV13	.	TRBJ1-1	.	TGTGCCAGCAGCCCCCGACAGAACACTGAAGCTTTCTTT	CASSPRQNTEAFF
TRBV7-3	.	TRBJ2-2	.	TGTGCCAGCACCAAGGTGGGCGGGCCTACGAACACCGGGGAGCTGTTTTTT	CASTKVGGPTNTGELFF
TRBV9	.	TRBJ1-4	.	TGTGCCAGCAGCCCCCACATTATGACGGAGTATGAAAAACTGTTTTTT	CASSPHIMTEYEKLFF
TRBV11-2	.	TRBJ1-1	.	TGTGCCAGCAGCTTCCCGAGGGTTGGTGGCGCTGAAGCTTTCTTT	CASSFPRVGGAEAFF
TRBV15	.	TRBJ1-3	once	TGTGCCACCAGCAGAGAACGGGTCTCTGGAAACACCATATATTTT	CATSRERVSGNTIYF
TRBV7-8	.	TRBJ1-6	.	TGTGCCAGCAGCTTTGCTAGTTTTGGGTCCACTCATTCACCCCTCCACTTT	CASSFASFGSTHSPLHF
TRBV27	TRBD1	TRBJ1-6	.	TGTGCCAGCAGTAAGGGACAGGGTTCCAGATCACCCCTCCACTTT	CASSKGQGSRSPLHF
TRBV6-4	.	TRBJ2-7	.	TGTGCCAGCACCCCCTCGGACAAAATAACCTACGAGCAGTACTTC	CASTPSDKITYEQYF
TRBV30	.	TRBJ2-6	.	TGTGCCTGGAGACGAGGGGGCTCTGGGGCCAACGTCCTGACTTTC	CAWRRGGSGANVLTF
TRBV5-8	.	TRBJ1-2	few	TGTGCCAGCAGCCTCGGGGGACCTAGCTACACCTTC	CASSLGGPSYTF
TRBV14	.	TRBJ2-5	once	TGTGCCAGCAGCCAAGATCGAAGATTCGGGGTCCCGGAGACCCAGTACTTC	CASSQDRRFGVPETQYF
TRBV5-5	.	TRBJ1-5	.	TGTGCCAGCAGATTAGACCGAGGCGGTCAGCCCCAGCATTTT	CASRLDRGGQPQHF
TRBV6-5	TRBD1	TRBJ1-2	.	TGTGCCAGCAGTTATCTTCATGACAGGGCTAACTATGGCTACACCTTC	CASSYLHDRANYGYTF
TRBV13	.	TRBJ1-5	.	TGTGCCAGCAGCTTCGGCGGGGGGCGGGGGATAAATTTTCCTCAGCCCCAGCATTTT	CASSFGGGRGINFPQPQHF
TRBV18	.	TRBJ1-2	.	TGTGCCAGCTCAGTTTTTGGACAGAGGATGTACACCTTC	CASSVFGQRMYTF